This T cell receptor beta chain was sequenced during a study of graft-versus-host responses after intestinal transplantation. Findings and limits, study-wide: Individuals carrying graft-donor T cell macrochimerism showed high graft-versus-host to host-versus-graft clonal ratios in allografts. Recipient marrow contained GvH clones, some of which appeared first in ileum or blood.

CDR3 length equals 18 residues. Germline loops: CDR1 ENHRY, CDR2 SYGVKD. V dropped 0 bases and J dropped 3; count of bases not matched to a gene: 12. Libraries were prepared by immunoSEQ multiplex PCR; TCRdb keeps only in-frame clonotypes and omits some of them. The repertoire holds approximately 78,000 clones, with 80% to 90% as singletons. A word on this clone: Its antigen is still unknown.

This receptor was identified in a human donor who was the organ donor for an intestinal transplant. Sequenced material: unstimulated CD8+ T cells sorted from spleen or lymph node cells, taken before transplant. The chain uses TRBV10-3 and TRBJ2-3; 7 nucleotides agree with TRBD1. CDR3 in amino acids: CAISESPTGTVGTDTQYF. The CDR3 region has the DNA TGTGCCATCAGTGAGTCCCCGACAGGGACGGTGGGGACAGATACGCAGTATTTT.